Each of the 10 T cell receptor beta chains below was sequenced from the same sample in a study of technical replicates of blood from several donors. Some clones are missing from TCRdb's copy, which holds only in-frame ones; the method was immunoSEQ multiplex PCR. The sample lists 65,000 to 95,000 clones, approximately 97% seen once, with around 0.18% in the top ten. The sequenced material came from T cells isolated from PBMCs. The receptors here all came from a human donor in good health.

The rearrangement links TRBV5-4 to TRBJ2-1; D might be TRBD2 (5 bases). Germline V gene data show CDR1 as SGHNT and CDR2 as YYREEE (reference sequence). Trimming took off 1 base at V and 4 bases at J, with 15 bases between the two ends. CDR3 length: 16 amino acids. This CDR3 reads CASSLRISGAYNEQFF. The CDR3 nucleotides are TGTGCCAGCAGCTTGAGGATCAGCGGCGCTTACAATGAGCAGTTCTTC.

The J gene is TRBJ2-7, the V gene TRBV6-5, with D maybe TRBD2 (5 bases). Per germline, CDR1 MNHEY and CDR2 SVGAGI. V shed 0 bases and J shed 3 bases, with 6 bases lying between them. The CDR3 is 13 amino acids. The CDR3 loop is CASSYSGSYEQYF. In DNA, the CDR3 is TGTGCCAGCAGTTACTCGGGGAGCTACGAGCAGTACTTC.

This clone was detected only once. V and J are TRBV7-9 and TRBJ2-7, with 7 bases identical to TRBD1. CDR1 is SEHNR, CDR2 FQNEAQ, per germline (reference sequence). This CDR3 spans 15 amino acids. V was pared by 5 bases and J by 3 bases, with 10 bases of the junction left unmatched. The DNA for the CDR3 is TGTGCCAGCAGCCGTTACCGGGACAGAAACTACGAGCAGTACTTC. Protein sequence: CASSRYRDRNYEQYF. Drawing the rest from reference TRBV7-9 and TRBJ2-7, the complete variable domain is DTGVSQNPRHKITKRGQNVTFRCDPISEHNRLYWYRQTLGQGPEFLTYFQNEAQLEKSRLLSDRFSAERPKGSFSTLEIQRTEQGDSAMYLCASSRYRDRNYEQYFGPGTRLTVT.

This sequence joins TRBV2 and TRBJ1-3; D is unresolved. Germline CDR1 and CDR2: SNHLY and FYNNEI. The germline V and J ends were trimmed by 7 bases and 0 bases, with 4 bases remaining between them. The CDR3 length is 12 residues. The CDR3 DNA reads as TGTGCCAGCATCCTCTCTGGAAACACCATATATTTT. It specifies CASILSGNTIYF. Looking up the rest from reference TRBV2 and TRBJ1-3 gives the full variable domain: EPEVTQTPSHQVTQMGQEVILRCVPISNHLYFYWYRQILGQKVEFLVSFYNNEISEKSEIFDDQFSVERPDGSNFTLKIRSTKLEDSAMYFCASILSGNTIYFGEGSWLTVV.

This sequence joins TRBV5-6 and TRBJ2-5, with 8 bases that match TRBD2. V shed 4 bases, J shed 3 bases, and the junction held 5 bases outside the gene matches. Germline lookup yields CDR1 SGHDT and CDR2 YYEEEE. The CDR3 extends over 14 amino acids. In DNA, the CDR3 is TGTGCCAGCAGCCCCGCAGCGGGGGAAGAGACCCAGTACTTC. Translation gives CASSPAAGEETQYF.

The chain carries TRBV9 and TRBJ2-1, with unresolved D. Per the germline V gene, CDR1 is SGDLS and CDR2 is YYNGEE. Trimming stripped 4 bases from V and 6 bases from J, with 11 bases between. The CDR3 sequence is 13 residues long. The CDR3 DNA follows: TGTGCCAGCAGCCCCATGATCGGCAATGAGCAGTTCTTC. Its translation is CASSPMIGNEQFF. Complete variable domain (other parts from reference TRBV9 and TRBJ2-1): DSGVTQTPKHLITATGQRVTLRCSPRSGDLSVYWYQQSLDQGLQFLIQYYNGEERAKGNILERFSAQQFPDLHSELNLSSLELGDSALYFCASSPMIGNEQFFGPGTRLTVL.

This clone appeared once. The V and J genes are TRBV15 and TRBJ2-1, with 12 nucleotides matching TRBD2. Trimming removed 8 bases from V and 6 bases from J; junction bases left unmatched: 8. CDR1 is LNHNV, CDR2 YYDKDF, per germline (reference sequence). CDR3 size: 15 residues. The CDR3 DNA reads as TGTGCCACCTGGTTCCGGACTAGCGGGACCAATGAGCAGTTCTTC. It specifies CATWFRTSGTNEQFF.

The chain is built from TRBV5-1 and TRBJ1-3; D ambiguous. Germline V gene sequence: CDR1 SGHRS, CDR2 YFSETQ. Deletions cut 1 base from V and 4 bases from J, with 24 bases between. The CDR3 is 19 residues long. The CDR3 nucleotides read TGCGCCAGCAGCTTGAGTGTAGGCACAGACGCTCTTGGGGGAAACACCATATATTTT. It yields the protein CASSLSVGTDALGGNTIYF. Combining the CDR3 with reference TRBV5-1 and TRBJ1-3 gives the whole variable domain KAGVTQTPRYLIKTRGQQVTLSCSPISGHRSVSWYQQTPGQGLQFLFEYFSETQRNKGNFPGRFSGRQFSNSRSEMNVSTLELGDSALYLCASSLSVGTDALGGNTIYFGEGSWLTVV.

The V and J genes are TRBV4-1 and TRBJ2-1; tentative D call: TRBD2 (6 bases). The CDR3 has 18 residues. CDR1 MGHRA and CDR2 YSYEKL come from the germline V gene. The ends were cut back, 5 bases at V and 0 bases at J, with 20 bases in the middle. The CDR3 loop reads CASSMIPGVGPSYNEQFF. Here the CDR3 DNA reads TGCGCCAGCAGCATGATCCCGGGAGTGGGCCCCTCCTACAATGAGCAGTTCTTC.

This clone was seen just once. This chain links TRBV5-8 with TRBJ1-2; D gene unclear. The V gene lost 1 base and the J gene lost 4 bases, with 8 bases spanning the gap. The CDR3 consists of 13 residues. CDR1 is SGHTS, CDR2 YDEGEE, per germline. CDR3 loop: CASSLYRVYGYTF. CDR3 bases: TGTGCCAGCAGCTTGTACAGAGTCTATGGCTACACCTTC.